This passage covers 6 T cell receptor beta chains from one sample sequenced in a study of CD8+CD57+ T cells in acquired aplastic anemia. The template used for profiling TCR beta VDJ and CDR3 was genomic DNA. TCRdb processed the reads anew with MiXCR; each CDR3 protein has one entry. The sample has over 200,000 distinct CDR3 sequences, 61% seen once. Sequenced material: sorted CD4+, CD8+, or CD8+CD57+ T cells (not recorded which) from PBMCs. The receptors stem from a human donor in good health.

The chain has TRBV7-9 and TRBJ1-1, with D unclear. V was shortened by 4 bases and J by 3 bases, with 12 bases between the two germline ends. CDR3 length: 14 residues. Germline V gene data show CDR1 as SEHNR and CDR2 as FQNEAQ (reference sequence). The CDR3 DNA reads TGTGCCAGCAGCTGGGGAGCTTCCCACACTGAAGCTTTCTTT. Its protein is CASSWGASHTEAFF.

The rearrangement uses TRBV7-6 and TRBJ2-7; 7 nucleotides match TRBD2. This CDR3 comprises 13 residues. Germline CDR1 and CDR2: SGHVS and FNYEAQ. V was clipped by 5 bases and J by 4 bases; unmatched bases: 5. The CDR3 DNA sequence: TGTGCCAGCAGCCATACTAGCGAGTACGAGCAGTACTTC. Residues: CASSHTSEYEQYF.

The rearrangement joins TRBV20-1 to TRBJ1-2, with a possible D match to TRBD1 (5 bases). The germline V and J ends were trimmed by 6 bases and 4 bases, with 21 bases remaining between them. The CDR3 spans 15 residues. CDR1 is DFQATT and CDR2 is SNEGSKA in the germline V gene (reference sequence). Here the CDR3 reads CSAWTSDRGGYGYTF. Written as DNA, the CDR3 is TGCAGTGCGTGGACCAGTGATCGGGGCGGCTATGGCTACACCTTC.

V and J are TRBV5-1 and TRBJ2-5, with D uncertain. Germline V gene sequence: CDR1 SGHRS, CDR2 YFSETQ. V was shortened by 0 bases and J by 4 bases, with 16 bases between the two germline ends. CDR3 size: 16 residues. The DNA for the CDR3 is TGCGCCAGCAGCTTGGGGTCGCTCCTGCTCCGAGAGACCCAGTACTTC. This codes for CASSLGSLLLRETQYF.

As for this clonotype: This may be a read error, as it is one base from a much larger clone. The chain joins TRBV6-1 to TRBJ1-4; maybe TRBD1 (6 bases). The V gene lost 0 bases and the J gene lost 1 base, with 9 bases spanning the gap. The CDR3 contains 16 residues. From germline, CDR1 is MNHNS and CDR2 SASEGT. The CDR3 sequence: CASSEAVTGTNEKLFF. The CDR3 coding sequence is TGTGCCAGCAGTGAAGCGGTGACAGGAACTAATGAAAAACTGTTTTTT.

J is TRBJ2-3 and V is TRBV5-1, with 11 bases fitting TRBD1. This CDR3 is 15 amino acids long. After removal of 4 bases from V and 2 bases from J, the junction contained 3 bases not matched to a gene. Germline CDR1 is SGHRS and CDR2 is YFSETQ. The CDR3 bases are TGCGCCAGCAGCAAGGGACAGGGGGACACAGATACGCAGTATTTT. Protein sequence: CASSKGQGDTDTQYF.